Listed below are T cell receptor beta chains from one sample, sequenced in a study of CD8+ T cells in alopecia areata. Generated by immunoSEQ multiplex PCR, the TCRdb table keeps only in-frame clones and is missing some. This table holds some 130,000 clones, around 49% found once. Sequences were derived from CD8+ T cells sorted from blood, sampled at week 0. The receptor source for this set is a human donor with alopecia areata. The CDR3 runs from the conserved cysteine through the conserved F or W. A D gene is named only where the DNA matches it firmly. Rows give clone size only sometimes, using once, few, many, or a class for an expanded clone.

D,length,V,size,J,DNA,CDR3
-,16,TRBV6-5,-,TRBJ2-7,TGTGCCAGCAGTTACTCGATGGGACATAGGAACTACGAGCAGTACTTC,CASSYSMGHRNYEQYF
-,13,TRBV10-2,few,TRBJ1-1,TGCGCCAGCAGTGAGGGGGCAGGGGAGAGAGCTTTCTTT,CASSEGAGERAFF
TRBD1,15,TRBV4-3,-,TRBJ1-4,TGCGCCAGCAGCCGCCTGGACAGGGCTGGGGAAAAACTGTTTTTT,CASSRLDRAGEKLFF
-,12,TRBV7-9,few,TRBJ2-7,TGTGCCAGCAGCCCCGGGCATAACGAGCAGTACTTC,CASSPGHNEQYF
TRBD1,14,TRBV29-1,-,TRBJ1-2,TGCAGCGCTCGAGGACAGGCTACTAACTATGGCTACACCTTC,CSARGQATNYGYTF
-,15,TRBV19,few,TRBJ1-2,TGTGCCAGTAGTATAGATCTCGAAGTCTACTATGGCTACACCTTC,CASSIDLEVYYGYTF
-,15,TRBV6-5,few,TRBJ2-2,TGTGCCAGCGCCTCGGGGGAGCTAGCTAGCGGGGAGCTGTTTTTT,CASASGELASGELFF
-,16,TRBV4-1,-,TRBJ2-3,TGCGCCAGCAGCCAAGATAGCGGATCCCGATTGGGGTTTCGGTATTTT,CASSQDSGSRLGFRYF
TRBD2,15,TRBV19,-,TRBJ2-1,TGTGCCAGTAGTATAGATTGGACTAGCGGGGCCCGGGGGTTCTTC,CASSIDWTSGARGFF
TRBD1,17,TRBV7-8,-,TRBJ2-1,TGTGCCAGCAGCTTAGATTCTGCGAGGGCGGGACAGGGGGAGCAGTTCTTC,CASSLDSARAGQGEQFF
-,16,TRBV11-2,-,TRBJ2-1,TGTGCCAGCAGCCCTTCGATGAGGGGCCTGATCCATGAGCAGTTCTTC,CASSPSMRGLIHEQFF
TRBD1,15,TRBV13,-,TRBJ2-7,TGTGCCAGCAGCTTAGAGGGGGCCCCCTCCTACGAGCAGTACTTC,CASSLEGAPSYEQYF
-,13,TRBV27,-,TRBJ1-1,TGTGCCAGCAGGGAGGGGATGAACACTGAAGCTTTCTTT,CASREGMNTEAFF
-,12,TRBV5-6,-,TRBJ1-1,TGTGCCAGCAGCTTGGGTCGCACTGAAGCTTTCTTT,CASSLGRTEAFF
TRBD2,16,TRBV27,few,TRBJ2-3,TGTGCCAGCAGTACCATTAGCGGGACTAGCACAGATACGCAGTATTTT,CASSTISGTSTDTQYF
-,15,TRBV13,-,TRBJ2-7,TGTGCCAGCAGCACGCAGGGCGTTCCGGCCTACGAGCAGTACTTC,CASSTQGVPAYEQYF
-,13,TRBV5-1,-,TRBJ2-1,TGCGCCAGCAGCCCCTATCCGGACCTTGAGCAGTTCTTC,CASSPYPDLEQFF
-,15,TRBV7-2,-,TRBJ2-3,TGTGCCAGCAGCTTAGTCGATGGGCTAATGGATACGCAGTATTTT,CASSLVDGLMDTQYF
-,15,TRBV30,-,TRBJ2-3,TGTGCCTGGAGTGTACCCGGCCAGGCCACAGATACGCAGTATTTT,CAWSVPGQATDTQYF
TRBD1,13,TRBV5-6,-,TRBJ1-1,TGTGCCAGCAGCGGACCGGGACAGAGTAAAGCTTTCTTT,CASSGPGQSKAFF
TRBD1,12,TRBV11-1,-,TRBJ2-7,TGTGCCAGCAGCGGGACAGGGGCCGAGCAGTACTTC,CASSGTGAEQYF
-,12,TRBV12-5,-,TRBJ2-5,TGTGCTAGTGGTTTCCGCACAGAGACCCAGTACTTC,CASGFRTETQYF
-,15,TRBV15,-,TRBJ1-6,TGTGCCACCAGCAGCCGTACATCAGGAGGTTCACCCCTCCACTTT,CATSSRTSGGSPLHF
-,15,TRBV5-4,many,TRBJ2-2,TGTGCCAGCAGCTTGAAGGGTCGGAACACCGGGGAGCTGTTTTTT,CASSLKGRNTGELFF
-,15,TRBV19,-,TRBJ1-5,TGTGCCAGTAGTATAGGACAGTATAGCAATCAGCCCCAGCATTTT,CASSIGQYSNQPQHF
TRBD1,16,TRBV5-1,-,TRBJ1-6,TGCGCCAGCAGCCCTGACAGGGGGCTCGCCAATTCACCCCTCCACTTT,CASSPDRGLANSPLHF
-,14,TRBV27,-,TRBJ1-2,TGTGCCAGCAGTCTAGGTGGATCTAACTATGGCTACACCTTC,CASSLGGSNYGYTF
TRBD2,15,TRBV15,few,TRBJ2-5,TGTGCCACCAGCAGAGGGGAGGGGTACCAAGAGACCCAGTACTTC,CATSRGEGYQETQYF
-,13,TRBV7-8,-,TRBJ2-4,TGTGCCAGCAGCTTAGACCTAAAAAACATTCAGTACTTC,CASSLDLKNIQYF
-,16,TRBV15,-,TRBJ1-1,TGTGCCACCAGCGCTGGGACTGTTAGCCAGGCGACTGAAGCTTTCTTT,CATSAGTVSQATEAFF
TRBD1,13,TRBV29-1,-,TRBJ1-2,TGCAGCGTCGATCAGGGGGCTGGCTATGGCTACACCTTC,CSVDQGAGYGYTF
-,12,TRBV27,-,TRBJ2-5,TGTGCCAGCAGCGCCCTAGGAGAGACCCAGTACTTC,CASSALGETQYF
-,15,TRBV29-1,-,TRBJ2-7,TGCAGCGTTGGGGGTTACATCGAGGGGTCCTACGAGCAGTACTTC,CSVGGYIEGSYEQYF
TRBD1,17,TRBV19,few,TRBJ2-1,TGTGCCAGTAGTATGGACAGGGGAATTCCCTCCTACAATGAGCAGTTCTTC,CASSMDRGIPSYNEQFF
-,16,TRBV10-3,-,TRBJ2-1,TGTGCCATCAGTGAACCCTTGGGTAGCTCCTACAATGAGCAGTTCTTC,CAISEPLGSSYNEQFF
-,13,TRBV6-5,-,TRBJ2-7,TGTGCCAGCAGACCCAGGGGCCGCTACGAGCAGTACTTC,CASRPRGRYEQYF
-,13,TRBV27,few,TRBJ2-7,TGTGCCAGCAGTCGTGGGTGGGTAAACGAGCAGTACTTC,CASSRGWVNEQYF
TRBD1,13,TRBV7-9,-,TRBJ2-7,TGTGCCAGCAGTTACCCGGGACAGGGCGAGCAGTACTTC,CASSYPGQGEQYF
TRBD1,16,TRBV5-5,few,TRBJ1-2,TGTGCCAGCAGCTGGACCCAGGGGGACAGGGGAAGTGGCTACACCTTC,CASSWTQGDRGSGYTF
-,12,TRBV4-1,-,TRBJ2-3,TGCGCCAGCAGCCGACAGACAGATACGCAGTATTTT,CASSRQTDTQYF
TRBD2,16,TRBV29-1,-,TRBJ2-5,TGCAGCGTTGAAAGACTAGCGGGGAACGTAGGAGAGACCCAGTACTTC,CSVERLAGNVGETQYF
-,13,TRBV30,-,TRBJ2-3,TGTGCCTGGAGTTCCGGGGCCACAGATACGCAGTATTTT,CAWSSGATDTQYF
-,13,TRBV27,-,TRBJ2-7,TGTGCCAGCAGATGGACAGAGTCTTACGAGCAGTACTTC,CASRWTESYEQYF
-,16,TRBV29-1,-,TRBJ1-4,TGCAGCGTTTCAGCCCGTACAGGTTACGCTAATGAAAAACTGTTTTTT,CSVSARTGYANEKLFF
-,14,TRBV7-9,-,TRBJ1-2,TGTGCCAGCAGCTTAGCGGGCACCAACTATGGCTACACCTTC,CASSLAGTNYGYTF
-,15,TRBV27,-,TRBJ2-1,TGTGCCAGCAGTTCCGGGTCTAGCTCCTACAATGAGCAGTTCTTC,CASSSGSSSYNEQFF
TRBD1,16,TRBV28,few,TRBJ1-5,TGTGCCAGCAGTTTACCTCTGACAGGGGTGGATCAGCCCCAGCATTTT,CASSLPLTGVDQPQHF
TRBD1,16,TRBV4-3,-,TRBJ1-2,TGCGCCAGCAGCCATCCCGGGACAGGGGATTTAGGTGGCTACACCTTC,CASSHPGTGDLGGYTF
-,15,TRBV6-6,few,TRBJ1-1,TGTGCCAGCAGTTACGCGGGACGGTCGGGCACTGAAGCTTTCTTT,CASSYAGRSGTEAFF
-,16,TRBV30,few,TRBJ2-3,TGTGCCTGGAGTTTACGGACATGGCCTGACACAGATACGCAGTATTTT,CAWSLRTWPDTDTQYF